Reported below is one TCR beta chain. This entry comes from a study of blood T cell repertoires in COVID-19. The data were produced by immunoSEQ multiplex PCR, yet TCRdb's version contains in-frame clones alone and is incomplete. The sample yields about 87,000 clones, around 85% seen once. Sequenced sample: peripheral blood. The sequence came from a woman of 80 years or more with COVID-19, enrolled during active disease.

CDR3 in DNA: TGTGCCAGCAGCAAAGTAAGTGGGGGACTATCTACGAAGGAGCAGTACTTC. Its protein is CASSKVSGGLSTKEQYF. The chain recombines TRBV21-1 with TRBJ2-7; the table's TRBD2 call for D was not verified on the DNA. TRBV21-1 is a recognized pseudogene. CDR3 length: 17 amino acids.